This T cell receptor beta chain appears in the sequencing data of a study of Ad26.COV2.S vaccination and SARS-CoV-2 variants. General study findings and limits: Vaccine recipients had higher spike-specific TCR breadth than placebo recipients.

Only in-frame clones appear in the TCRdb table, and some are missing; sequencing was by immunoSEQ multiplex PCR. The sample has 380,000 or so clones; 83% are singletons. In the case of this clone: Its specificity is unknown.

The treatment was: around 19 received Ad26.COV2.S at low or high dose, single or two shots; 5 received placebo; per-sample allocation not given. Samples analyzed were those drawn on day 63 after the first vaccine or placebo injection. An adult aged 18-55 years in Boston served as the donor. Material: peripheral blood, obtained in a trial of Ad26.COV2.S vaccine versus placebo. This sequence was found in a person aged 18-60 years who received the Ad26.COV2.S COVID-19 vaccine or a placebo.

The CDR3 nucleotides read TGTGCCAGCAGTGCTTTTGGGACAGGGGGCAGTGGCTATGGCTACACCTTC. Translating it yields CASSAFGTGGSGYGYTF. This rearrangement joins TRBV9 to TRBJ1-2, with TRBD1 identical over 12 bases. Germline assignment: CDR1 SGDLS and CDR2 YYNGEE. V lost 5 bases, J lost 4 bases, and 12 bases stayed unmatched. CDR3 length: 17 residues.